These 14 T cell receptor beta chains came from one sample sequenced in a study of cytomegalovirus exposure and HLA in healthy donors. PCR involved 60 Vbeta and 13 Jbeta primers. Data came from immunoSEQ multiplex PCR; TCRdb stores just in-frame clones and leaves some out. This table holds over 150,000 clones, 80% found once. Sequencing used PBMCs. The receptor source for this set is a woman in her thirties or forties in good health and CMV-seropositive.

This clone showed up just once. The rearrangement links TRBV5-4 to TRBJ2-7; 8 positions match TRBD2. The CDR3 covers 14 residues. J gave up 7 bases and V 4 bases, and 10 bases lay outside the gene matches. The germline gives CDR1 SGHNT, CDR2 YYREEE (reference sequence). This CDR3 is CASSVAGSSIEQYF. CDR3 in DNA: TGTGCCAGCAGCGTAGCGGGGTCATCAATTGAGCAGTACTTC.

This clone appeared a few times. The J gene is TRBJ2-1, the V gene TRBV18; 8 positions match TRBD2. Germline CDR1 is KGHSH and CDR2 is LQKENI. The CDR3 contains 16 residues. Trimming removed 3 bases from V and 3 bases from J; junction bases left unmatched: 7. CDR3: CASSPFTSGNYNEQFF. Here the CDR3 DNA reads TGTGCCAGCTCACCCTTCACTAGCGGAAACTACAATGAGCAGTTCTTC.

The chain joins TRBV2 to TRBJ2-7; 7 positions match TRBD1. The CDR3 is 13 amino acids. V lost 7 bases and J lost 0; bases outside the gene matches: 3. Germline V gives CDR1 SNHLY, CDR2 FYNNEI. The CDR3 bases are TGTGCCAGCAATAGACAGGGCTCCTACGAGCAGTACTTC. Translation: CASNRQGSYEQYF.

Here the CDR3 reads CASSDSSGATYNEQFF. CDR3 nucleotide sequence: TGTGCCAGCAGTGATTCTAGCGGGGCTACCTACAATGAGCAGTTCTTC. The V and J genes are TRBV25-1 and TRBJ2-1, with TRBD2 matching over 9 bases. The V segment lost 3 bases and the J segment 2 bases; nucleotides outside the gene matches: 5. CDR1 MGHDK and CDR2 SYGVNS come from the germline V gene. This CDR3 spans 16 amino acids.

The chain combines TRBV27 with TRBJ2-2, with 7 nucleotides matching TRBD2. With 3 bases clipped from V and 6 bases from J, the junction kept 19 bases outside the gene matches. The CDR3 has 19 residues. Looked up from germline, CDR1 is MNHEY and CDR2 is SMNVEV (reference sequence). This CDR3 reads CASSFRASGRAAPAGELFF. Here the CDR3 DNA reads TGTGCCAGCAGTTTTAGGGCTAGCGGAAGAGCAGCTCCGGCCGGGGAGCTGTTTTTT.

The chain joins TRBV27 to TRBJ2-1; 8 bases agree with TRBD2. Germline V gene data show CDR1 as MNHEY and CDR2 as SMNVEV (reference sequence). The CDR3 contains 16 residues. V dropped 2 bases and J dropped 4; count of bases not matched to a gene: 7. CDR3 nucleotide sequence: TGTGCCAGCAGTTTAGGGCGGGAGGCCCTATACAATGAGCAGTTCTTC. Translating it yields CASSLGREALYNEQFF.

This clone has just one count. The V and J genes are TRBV28 and TRBJ2-3; D is possibly TRBD2 (6 bases). This CDR3 comprises 14 residues. Trimming pared 7 bases from V and 2 bases from J, leaving 13 bases between. CDR1 is MDHEN, CDR2 SYDVKM, per germline. The CDR3 here is CASNSAGLTDTQYF. DNA for the CDR3: TGTGCCAGCAATTCGGCGGGACTCACAGATACGCAGTATTTT. The variable domain in full, with the rest retrieved from reference TRBV28 and TRBJ2-3, is DVKVTQSSRYLVKRTGEKVFLECVQDMDHENMFWYRQDPGLGLRLIYFSYDVKMKEKGDIPEGYSVSREKKERFSLILESASTNQTSMYLCASNSAGLTDTQYFGPGTRLTVL.

The chain links TRBV19 to TRBJ2-7; D is perhaps TRBD1 (6 bases). The CDR3 is 16 amino acids. CDR1 LNHDA and CDR2 SQIVND come from the germline V gene (reference sequence). The V end was cut by 5 bases, the J end by 2 bases, with 19 bases between. The CDR3 DNA is TGTGCCAGTAGTGCCGCCCCCTCGACAGGAGCCTACGAGCAGTACTTC. Amino acids: CASSAAPSTGAYEQYF.

V and J are TRBV7-9 and TRBJ1-3; perhaps TRBD1 as D (6 bases). Germline V gene lookup returns CDR1 SEHNR and CDR2 FQNEAQ (reference sequence). CDR3 length equals 14 residues. The germline V and J ends were trimmed by 1 base and 3 bases, with 7 bases remaining between them. In DNA form, the CDR3 reads TGTGCCAGCAGCTTAGACAGGGATGGAAACACCATATATTTT. Encoded protein: CASSLDRDGNTIYF.

V and J are TRBV19 and TRBJ1-4, with 8 bases identical to TRBD1. The CDR3 totals 19 residues. V lost 5 bases and J lost 0; bases outside the gene matches: 14. In germline, CDR1 is LNHDA, CDR2 SQIVND (reference sequence). The chain's CDR3 is CASSYGTGGWTATNEKLFF. The CDR3 DNA reads TGTGCCAGTAGTTACGGGACAGGAGGATGGACGGCAACTAATGAAAAACTGTTTTTT.

The chain carries TRBV29-1 and TRBJ2-3; 9 nucleotides agree with TRBD2. CDR1 SQVTM and CDR2 ANQGSEA come from the germline V gene. V shed 7 bases, J shed 6 bases, and the junction held 11 bases outside the gene matches. The CDR3 is 14 residues long. DNA of the CDR3: TGCAGCGCCCGCCCAGCGGGAGGAGTGGATACGCAGTATTTT. This encodes CSARPAGGVDTQYF.

The rearrangement links TRBV5-1 to TRBJ2-2, with D perhaps matching TRBD2 (5 bases). Germline assignment: CDR1 SGHRS and CDR2 YFSETQ. The CDR3 extends over 15 amino acids. The V gene lost 0 bases and the J gene lost 5 bases, with 11 bases spanning the gap. As DNA, the CDR3 is TGCGCCAGCAGCTTGGCGGGAATGGGGACCGGGGAGCTGTTTTTT. Amino acid sequence: CASSLAGMGTGELFF.

The V and J genes are TRBV5-6 and TRBJ1-5; D unresolved. CDR1 and CDR2 (germline): SGHDT, YYEEEE. Trimming removed 4 bases at V and 2 bases at J, with 16 bases between. This CDR3 is built from 16 residues. CDR3 nucleotide sequence: TGTGCCAGCAGCCGGGGATACGGGGAGGGCAATCAGCCCCAGCATTTT. It encodes CASSRGYGEGNQPQHF.

This clone was observed a few times. This chain links TRBV7-9 with TRBJ2-5; tentative D call: TRBD2 (6 bases). Looked up from germline, CDR1 is SEHNR and CDR2 is FQNEAQ (reference sequence). This CDR3 has 15 amino acids. Trimming shortened V by 1 base and J by 5 bases, and 14 bases separated the two germline ends. CDR3 sequence (DNA): TGTGCCAGCAGCTTAGAAGGGGCGACTAGTGAGACCCAGTACTTC. Amino acid sequence: CASSLEGATSETQYF.